The 2 T cell receptor beta chains presented below share a single source sample, sequenced in a study of blood T cell repertoires in COVID-19. The protocol was immunoSEQ multiplex PCR, while the TCRdb copy is restricted to in-frame clones and leaves out a portion. Among 78,000 or so clones, approximately 80% were seen once, and the ten largest hold 10% to 15%. The sample was peripheral blood. The receptors here all came from a man older than 75 with acute or convalescent COVID-19.

The chain recombines TRBV3-1 (or the pseudogene TRBV3-2) with TRBJ2-1, with D tentatively TRBD2 (6 bases). Between the trimmed V and J ends, which lost 4 bases and 4 bases, there was a span of 14 bases. Germline V CDR1 and CDR2: LGHDT, YNNKEL (reference sequence). The CDR3 spans 15 residues. CDR3 sequence reads: CASSPLGGVYNEQFF. The DNA of the CDR3 is TGTGCCAGCAGCCCCCTCGGCGGGGTTTACAATGAGCAGTTCTTC.

The chain couples TRBV12-3 or TRBV12-4 to TRBJ1-1; D gene ambiguous. This CDR3 has 13 amino acids. With 5 bases removed from V and 5 bases from J, the gap between germline ends came to 12 bases. The CDR3 is CASSPNPGTEAFF. CDR3 sequence (DNA): TGTGCCAGCAGTCCTAATCCGGGGACTGAAGCTTTCTTT.